These 8 T cell receptor beta chains were sequenced from one sample in a study of blood T cell repertoires in COVID-19. Profiling relied on immunoSEQ multiplex PCR, and the TCRdb table lists in-frame clones only, not all of them. Here the sample spans 200,000 to 250,000 clones, 70% to 90% being singletons. Sequencing was performed on peripheral blood. These receptors all come from a man between 40 and 49 years old with acute or convalescent COVID-19.

The chain employs TRBV10-2 and TRBJ1-5, with TRBD1 as a possible D gene (5 bases). Germline V gene lookup returns CDR1 WSHSY and CDR2 SAAADI. The CDR3 is 13 amino acids. The ends were cut back, 3 bases at V and 7 bases at J, with 10 bases in the middle. The CDR3 sequence: CASSDRVAQPQHF. Written as DNA, the CDR3 is TGCGCCAGCAGTGACAGGGTAGCACAGCCCCAGCATTTT.

The chain carries TRBV10-2 and TRBJ1-1, with D unresolved. The CDR3 totals 13 residues. Germline-derived CDR1 and CDR2 are WSHSY and SAAADI. The V end was cut by 6 bases, the J end by 0 bases, with 8 bases between. The DNA for the CDR3 is TGCGCCAGCAGCCCGGGAATGAACACTGAAGCTTTCTTT. It specifies CASSPGMNTEAFF.

The chain couples TRBV9 to TRBJ1-1; D unclear. CDR3 length: 13 amino acids. Germline V lookup: CDR1 SGDLS, CDR2 YYNGEE. With 3 bases removed from V and 6 bases from J, the gap between germline ends came to 12 bases. The DNA of the CDR3 is TGTGCCAGCAGCGGGCATGAATTGGCTGAAGCTTTCTTT. Its protein product is CASSGHELAEAFF.

The chain combines TRBV5-1 with TRBJ1-6, with 9 nucleotides matching TRBD1. In germline, CDR1 is SGHRS, CDR2 YFSETQ. V gave up 4 bases and J gave up 9 bases; unmatched junction bases: 5. This CDR3 spans 14 amino acids. CDR3 region: CASSRDREASPLHF. CDR3 nucleotide sequence: TGCGCCAGCAGCCGGGACAGGGAAGCTTCACCCCTCCACTTT. Full variable domain (outside the CDR3, taken from reference TRBV5-1 and TRBJ1-6): KAGVTQTPRYLIKTRGQQVTLSCSPISGHRSVSWYQQTPGQGLQFLFEYFSETQRNKGNFPGRFSGRQFSNSRSEMNVSTLELGDSALYLCASSRDREASPLHFGNGTRLTVT.

CDR3 region: CASSDRGGGQPDTQYF. CDR3 coding DNA: TGTGCCAGCAGTGACCGGGGGGGAGGTCAACCAGATACGCAGTATTTT. V usage is TRBV6-4 and J usage is TRBJ2-3, with 8 bases matching TRBD2. CDR3 size: 16 residues. V was pared by 2 bases and J by 4 bases, with 8 bases of the junction left unmatched. Germline CDR1 and CDR2: MRHNA and SNTAGT.

The chain carries TRBV10-3 and TRBJ2-7; possibly TRBD2 for D (5 bases). This CDR3 region has 15 residues. Trimming stripped 4 bases from V and 0 bases from J, with 13 bases between. Per germline, CDR1 ENHRY and CDR2 SYGVKD. CDR3 DNA: TGTGCCATCAGTGTGGCTAGCCCTAGCTCCTACGAGCAGTACTTC. Translated, it gives CAISVASPSSYEQYF.

The chain joins TRBV7-3 to TRBJ2-1; 7 positions agree with TRBD2. The CDR3 has 15 amino acids. V was pared by 1 base and J by 4 bases, with 4 bases of the junction left unmatched. CDR1 is SGHTA and CDR2 is FQGTGA in the germline V gene. The CDR3 spells CASSLIASGYNEQFF. CDR3 nucleotides: TGTGCCAGCAGCTTAATCGCTAGCGGATACAATGAGCAGTTCTTC.

The chain recombines TRBV9 with TRBJ1-3; D gene ambiguous. The CDR3 is 15 amino acids. V lost 0 bases and J lost 0, with 7 bases in between. CDR1 and CDR2 (germline): SGDLS, YYNGEE. For the CDR3, the DNA is TGTGCCAGCAGCGTAGGCAGTCTCTCTGGAAACACCATATATTTT. Its protein is CASSVGSLSGNTIYF.